This T cell receptor (beta chain) was observed in a study of T cells in Graves' hyperthyroidism and ophthalmopathy. Study-wide context: Peripheral blood was collected at initial diagnosis, before any treatment.

An absence of ophthalmopathy progression within 18 months meant stable Graves' hyperthyroidism. What was amplified from RNA transcripts were TCR beta CDR3 regions. An initial round of RT-PCR targeting the TCR CDR3 relied on the HTBI primer set. TCRdb redid the calling of the multiplex PCR reads with MiXCR, one entry per CDR3 protein. This table holds a few hundred thousand distinct CDR3 sequences, approximately 15% found once. The V gene lost 1 base and the J gene lost 7 bases, with 6 bases spanning the gap. Germline assignment: CDR1 SGHRS and CDR2 YFSETQ. This CDR3 has 12 residues. A note on this clonotype: Its cognate antigen is unknown.

Regarding the study as a whole: The model foresaw ophthalmopathy a median approximately 6.1 months prior to onset.

The TCR sequence derives from a woman between 18 and 30 years old with Graves' hyperthyroidism. The genes are TRBV5-1 and TRBJ2-1; D is unresolved. The specimen was blood. CDR3 residues: CASSLMGNEQFF. The CDR3 region has the DNA TGCGCCAGCAGCTTGATGGGGAATGAGCAGTTCTTC.